The clone carrying this T cell receptor beta chain was detected only a few times. Its cognate antigen is unknown. Healthy bone marrow donors supplied every sample. This entry comes from a study of cytomegalovirus exposure and HLA in healthy donors. Study-level findings and limits: TCR sequences were mostly rare, though some public TCRs occurred in many donors. Earlier findings revealed that most TCR beta V segments proved productive either about 90% or about 30% of the time.

After removal of 3 bases from V and 1 base from J, the junction contained 4 bases not matched to a gene. Germline V gene lookup returns CDR1 ENHRY and CDR2 SYGVKD. The CDR3 runs 15 residues. In the PCR, 60 Vbeta and 13 Jbeta primers were used. Using immunoSEQ multiplex PCR, the repertoire was profiled, and TCRdb retains in-frame clones only, with some absent. This repertoire shows 150,000 to 200,000 clones, about 71% found once; its top ten account for over 2.5%. The chain employs TRBV10-3 and TRBJ2-3; 7 bases are shared with TRBD2. The sequencing sample was made of PBMCs. This clonotype originated in a woman younger than 45 in good health and CMV-seronegative. CDR3 protein: CAISETSDRTDTQYF. The CDR3 nucleotides are TGTGCCATCAGTGAAACTAGCGATCGCACAGATACGCAGTATTTT.